This T cell receptor beta chain was identified during a study of blood T cell repertoires in COVID-19. Study details: Some COVID-19 samples were acute and others convalescent; all came from the United States, Italy and Spain. PBMCs, B-cell-depleted T cells, or T cells provided the cDNA or gDNA that made up the material.

CDR3 length equals 13 residues. The ends were cut back, 4 bases at V and 5 bases at J, with 11 bases in the middle. Germline values: CDR1 SNHLY, CDR2 FYNNEI. Original methodology: For nucleated cells, counts were estimated from reference gene primer amplification. Only in-frame clones appear in the TCRdb table, and some are missing; sequencing was by immunoSEQ multiplex PCR. V, J and clone size are those of that table, while D and trimming were read from the DNA. The sample lists some 250,000 clones, 80% to 85% occurring once. The receptor was derived from a woman aged 18-29 years with acute or convalescent COVID-19. The sequenced sample consisted of peripheral blood. The genes are TRBV2 and TRBJ1-1; D ambiguous. Here the CDR3 reads CASSVPPGTEAFF. The DNA of the CDR3 is TGTGCCAGCAGTGTCCCCCCCGGGACTGAAGCTTTCTTT. The full variable domain, completed using reference TRBV2 and TRBJ1-1, is EPEVTQTPSHQVTQMGQEVILRCVPISNHLYFYWYRQILGQKVEFLVSFYNNEISEKSEIFDDQFSVERPDGSNFTLKIRSTKLEDSAMYFCASSVPPGTEAFFGQGTRLTVV.